This T cell receptor beta chain was retrieved from a study of blood T cells in healthy people across ages. Study-level points and caveats: Older age coincided with a roughly linear decline in TCR beta diversity per million T cells.

Then a second PCR, running roughly 7 to 11 cycles, was carried out with a sample-barcoded 5' primer and a J-beta primer mix. The authors tagged each cDNA molecule using a template-switch adaptor with 12 random nucleotides. A single record per CDR3 protein comes from TCRdb applying MiXCR to the 5' RACE reads. Of about 690,000 distinct CDR3 sequences in the sample, around two fifths were seen once. Between the trimmed V and J ends, which lost 2 bases and 0 bases, there was a span of 14 bases. Germline V gene data show CDR1 as SEHNR and CDR2 as FQNEAQ (reference sequence). This CDR3 is 17 amino acids long. Comments on this clonotype: Its target is not known.

The TCR sequence derives from an elderly man in good health. The material sequenced was blood. J is TRBJ1-3 and V is TRBV7-9; TRBD1 might be the D (5 bases). Here the CDR3 reads CASSLSRGRTSGNTIYF. CDR3 in DNA: TGTGCCAGCAGCTTAAGTCGGGGCAGAACCTCTGGAAACACCATATATTTT. Supplemented by reference TRBV7-9 and TRBJ1-3, the full variable domain reads DTGVSQNPRHKITKRGQNVTFRCDPISEHNRLYWYRQTLGQGPEFLTYFQNEAQLEKSRLLSDRFSAERPKGSFSTLEIQRTEQGDSAMYLCASSLSRGRTSGNTIYFGEGSWLTVV.